The 25 T cell receptor beta chains below were found in one sample sequenced in a study of blood T cells in healthy people across ages. Using a J-beta primer mix together with a sample-barcoded 5' primer, a second PCR was run for roughly 6 to 12 cycles. TCRdb independently ran MiXCR on the 5' RACE reads; one entry per CDR3 protein. The table lists fewer than 800,000 distinct CDR3 sequences, roughly 32% of them singletons. Sequenced input: blood. The receptors derive from an elderly woman in good health.

In DNA form, the CDR3 reads TGTGCCAGCAGCTTAGGGGGCGGGGGCTCCTACAATGAGCAGTACTTC. This translates into CASSLGGGGSYNEQYF. The rearrangement joins TRBV11-2 to TRBJ2-1, with TRBD2 as a possible D gene (7 bases). Matching the DNA end better, TRBJ2-7 makes the J call doubtful. This CDR3 is built from 16 residues. CDR1 SGHAT and CDR2 FQNNGV come from the germline V gene.

There are a few counts of this clonotype. The J gene is TRBJ1-5, the V gene TRBV12-3 or TRBV12-4, with D possibly matching TRBD1 (5 bases). Trimming left V 8 bases short and J 5 bases short, with 16 bases between. The CDR3 consists of 14 residues. The CDR3 sequence: CASSIRDGDQPQHF. CDR3 bases: TGTGCCAGCTCGATCAGGGATGGCGATCAGCCCCAGCATTTT.

The V call is TRBV7-2, the J call TRBJ2-1; TRBD2 agrees at 12 bases. This CDR3 has 17 amino acids. CDR1 and CDR2 from the germline V gene are SGHTA and FQGNSA. With 5 bases clipped from V and 6 bases from J, the junction kept 11 bases outside the gene matches. The CDR3 here is CASSPRLAGEFSNEQFF. DNA of the CDR3: TGTGCCAGCAGCCCTCGACTAGCGGGGGAATTTAGCAATGAGCAGTTCTTC.

The gene calls are TRBV7-2 and TRBJ2-1; the D gene is possibly TRBD1 (5 bases). CDR1 is SGHTA, CDR2 FQGNSA, per germline. V was shortened by 1 base and J by 0 bases, with 10 bases between the two germline ends. The CDR3 has 16 residues. Here the CDR3 DNA reads TGTGCCAGCAGCTTAGGACACAGGAGCTCCTACAATGAGCAGTTCTTC. Protein: CASSLGHRSSYNEQFF.

There are many counts of this clonotype. The chain combines TRBV12-3 or TRBV12-4 with TRBJ2-1; TRBD1 or TRBD2 may be the D gene (6 bases each). Trimming removed 5 bases from V and 7 bases from J, with 21 bases in between. There are 16 residues in the CDR3. In DNA, the CDR3 is TGTGCCAGCAGTACCAGGGGACTGCGCCTAACAAATGAGCAGTTCTTC. This codes for CASSTRGLRLTNEQFF.

Ten or more counts support this clonotype. This chain joins TRBV3-1 and TRBJ2-7, with a weak D call TRBD1 (6 bases). V lost 1 base and J lost 0, with 10 bases in between. This CDR3 spans 15 amino acids. The germline gives CDR1 LGHDT, CDR2 YNNKEL (reference sequence). CDR3 in DNA: TGTGCCAGCAGCCAAGGGGGGCCCTTCTCCTACGAGCAGTACTTC. It codes for CASSQGGPFSYEQYF.

This clonotype was counted a few times. The chain combines TRBV7-2 with TRBJ2-2; the D gene could be TRBD1 or TRBD2 (5 bases each). The V and J ends lost 4 bases and 5 bases respectively, with 14 bases between them. Germline assignment: CDR1 SGHTA and CDR2 FQGNSA. The CDR3 sequence is 15 residues long. For the CDR3, the DNA is TGTGCCAGCAGCTCCGGGACGACGAGGACCGGGGAGCTGTTTTTT. Protein sequence: CASSSGTTRTGELFF. Full variable domain (rest looked up from reference TRBV7-2 and TRBJ2-2): GAGVSQSPSNKVTEKGKDVELRCDPISGHTALYWYRQSLGQGLEFLIYFQGNSAPDKSGLPSDRFSAERTGGSVSTLTIQRTQQEDSAVYLCASSSGTTRTGELFFGEGSRLTVL.

The chain carries TRBV7-3 and TRBJ2-4, with D perhaps TRBD1 (5 bases). V lost 6 bases to trimming and J lost 1 base, with 10 bases between them. The CDR3 has 14 residues. Germline CDR1 and CDR2: SGHTA and FQGTGA. CDR3: CASRGNRAKNIQYF. Here the CDR3 DNA reads TGTGCCAGCAGAGGAAACAGGGCCAAAAACATTCAGTACTTC. Supplemented by reference TRBV7-3 and TRBJ2-4, the full variable domain reads GAGVSQTPSNKVTEKGKYVELRCDPISGHTALYWYRQSLGQGPEFLIYFQGTGAADDSGLPNDRFFAVRPEGSVSTLKIQRTERGDSAVYLCASRGNRAKNIQYFGAGTRLSVL.

A note on this clonotype: With a much larger clone just one base away, this may be a read error. The CDR3 loop is CSASRSSNEQFF. CDR3 DNA sequence: TGCAGTGCTAGTAGGAGCAGCAATGAGCAGTTCTTC. The chain employs TRBV20-1 and TRBJ2-1; no firm D call. Trimming shortened V by 3 bases and J by 6 bases, and 9 bases separated the two germline ends. The CDR3 is 12 amino acids. Germline V gene lookup returns CDR1 DFQATT and CDR2 SNEGSKA (reference sequence).

This clonotype has a count of ten or more. The rearrangement uses TRBV20-1 and TRBJ2-3; 7 bases agree with TRBD2. V was pared by 3 bases and J by 6 bases, with 9 bases of the junction left unmatched. CDR1 DFQATT and CDR2 SNEGSKA come from the germline V gene (reference sequence). The CDR3 extends over 14 amino acids. The CDR3 sequence: CSARPSGDFDTQYF. The CDR3 DNA follows: TGCAGTGCTAGGCCCAGCGGGGATTTTGATACGCAGTATTTT.

This clonotype has ten or more counts. CDR3 DNA: TGCAGCGTTGGACAGTACACTGAAGCTTTCTTT. This encodes CSVGQYTEAFF. The genes are TRBV29-1 and TRBJ1-1; D is perhaps TRBD1 (5 bases). There are 11 residues in the CDR3. Germline values: CDR1 SQVTM, CDR2 ANQGSEA. V was cut by 4 bases and J by 3 bases, with 6 bases left in between. The full variable domain, its missing parts supplied by reference TRBV29-1 and TRBJ1-1, is SAVISQKPSRDICQRGTSLTIQCQVDSQVTMMFWYRQQPGQSLTLIATANQGSEATYESGFVIDKFPISRPNLTFSTLTVSNMSPEDSSIYLCSVGQYTEAFFGQGTRLTVV.

In this sample, this clonotype turned up many times. The chain links TRBV5-6 to TRBJ2-1; D perhaps matches TRBD2 (5 bases). This CDR3 has 13 residues. CDR1 is SGHDT, CDR2 YYEEEE, per germline. The V end lost 0 bases, the J end lost 9 bases, and 10 bases lay between the germline ends. DNA for the CDR3: TGTGCCAGCAGCTTGGTGACGGCGGGTGAGCAGTTCTTC. Its translation: CASSLVTAGEQFF.

This clonotype has a count of ten or more. The V gene is TRBV6-1, the J gene TRBJ2-1; either TRBD1 or TRBD2 may supply D (6 bases each). Deletions cut 4 bases from V and 7 bases from J, with 17 bases between. There are 15 residues in the CDR3. Per germline, CDR1 MNHNS and CDR2 SASEGT. The CDR3 spells CASSGRRGLWNEQFF. CDR3 DNA: TGTGCCAGCAGTGGCCGCCGGGGGCTTTGGAATGAGCAGTTCTTC.

Regarding this clonotype: A read error may produce the germline difference seen at one junction end. The V call is TRBV20-1, the J call TRBJ1-5, with 12 bases matching TRBD1. Germline V gene sequence: CDR1 DFQATT, CDR2 SNEGSKA (reference sequence). CDR3 length: 15 amino acids. The CDR3 sequence is CSATGTGGGNQSQHF. The DNA of the CDR3 is TGCAGTGCGACGGGGACAGGGGGCGGCAATCAGTCCCAGCATTTT.

This clonotype was recorded at least ten times. The genes are TRBV5-6 and TRBJ2-1; 11 bases match TRBD2. Per the germline V gene, CDR1 is SGHDT and CDR2 is YYEEEE. This CDR3 is 16 amino acids long. V lost 2 bases and J lost 8; bases outside the gene matches: 9. The CDR3 loop reads CASSLMTSGVLYEQFF. CDR3 in DNA: TGTGCCAGCAGCTTAATGACTAGCGGGGTACTCTATGAGCAGTTCTTC.

This clonotype was counted only a few times. The chain combines TRBV6-1 with TRBJ1-5; unclear D gene. Trimming shortened V by 1 base and J by 3 bases, and 10 bases separated the two germline ends. The CDR3 extends over 15 amino acids. The V gene's germline CDR1 is MNHNS and CDR2 SASEGT. The CDR3 nucleotides read TGTGCCAGCAGTGAAGATTGGGAGACCAATCAGCCCCAGCATTTT. This sequence encodes CASSEDWETNQPQHF.

This chain joins TRBV29-1 and TRBJ2-7, with 10 bases that match TRBD2. CDR3 length: 13 residues. The germline CDR1 and CDR2 sequences are SQVTM and ANQGSEA. V dropped 6 bases and J dropped 3; count of bases not matched to a gene: 5. This CDR3 is CSVWTSGLYEQYF. CDR3 DNA sequence: TGCAGCGTATGGACTAGCGGCCTCTACGAGCAGTACTTC.

V and J are TRBV28 and TRBJ2-3, with 9 bases aligning to TRBD2. CDR1 MDHEN and CDR2 SYDVKM come from the germline V gene. CDR3 length: 15 amino acids. V shed 5 bases, J shed 2 bases, and the junction held 5 bases outside the gene matches. The CDR3 nucleotides are TGTGCCAGCAGTACTTCTAGCGGGATCACAGATACGCAGTATTTT. It specifies CASSTSSGITDTQYF.

The table lists this clonotype with many counts. The chain is built from TRBV20-1 and TRBJ1-5, with TRBD1 matching 7 bases. The V segment lost 1 base and the J segment 4 bases; nucleotides outside the gene matches: 4. Per the germline V gene, CDR1 is DFQATT and CDR2 is SNEGSKA (reference sequence). The CDR3 runs to 14 residues. CDR3 nucleotides: TGCAGTGCTAGAGGGGGACAGCTAAATCAGCCCCAGCATTTT. Translation: CSARGGQLNQPQHF.

This clonotype was seen at least ten times. The chain links TRBV7-2 to TRBJ2-5, with 11 bases aligning to TRBD2. Trimming cost V 4 bases and J 5 bases; bases outside gene matches: 6. This CDR3 spans 15 amino acids. Germline-derived CDR1 and CDR2 are SGHTA and FQGNSA. CDR3 bases: TGTGCCAGCAGCTCAGATAGCGGGGGGGCTGAGACCCAGTACTTC. Its translation: CASSSDSGGAETQYF.

This clonotype appeared many times. The chain couples TRBV28 to TRBJ2-5; perhaps TRBD1 as D (6 bases). The germline CDR1 and CDR2 sequences are MDHEN and SYDVKM. CDR3 length equals 14 residues. Trimming cost V 8 bases and J 5 bases, with 18 bases left between them. CDR3 coding DNA: TGTGCCAGCCAGGGGAGCAGGACCGGTGAGACCCAGTACTTC. Translation: CASQGSRTGETQYF.

This clonotype was observed a single time. This may stem from a read error, because a much larger clone lies one nucleotide away. V and J are TRBV12-5 and TRBJ2-5; D is ambiguous. The CDR3 spans 14 residues. Germline CDR1 is LGHNT and CDR2 is FRNRAP. CDR3 coding DNA: TGTGCTGGTGGTGCGGACCTTAACCAAGAGACCCAGTACTTC. It codes for CAGGADLNQETQYF.

This clonotype was counted ten times or more. The chain couples TRBV11-2 to TRBJ2-3; 9 nucleotides align to TRBD1. J was trimmed by 4 bases and V by 7 bases; bases with no gene match: 9. The CDR3 contains 15 residues. Per the germline V gene, CDR1 is SGHAT and CDR2 is FQNNGV. CDR3 amino acids: CASTWGDRAADTQYF. The CDR3 DNA follows: TGTGCCAGCACCTGGGGGGACAGGGCGGCAGATACGCAGTATTTT.

This clonotype was counted many times. The gene calls are TRBV7-9 and TRBJ2-6; D possibly corresponds to TRBD1 (6 bases). Deletions cut 4 bases from V and 2 bases from J, with 15 bases between. The CDR3 consists of 17 residues. The germline V gene has CDR1 SEHNR and CDR2 FQNEAQ (reference sequence). The DNA of the CDR3 is TGTGCCAGCAGCTATGACAGGTTAGCTACTGGGGCCAACGTCCTGACTTTC. Protein: CASSYDRLATGANVLTF.

V is TRBV7-2 and J is TRBJ1-3; TRBD1 is a possible D gene (5 bases). The CDR3 is 15 amino acids. The germline V and J ends were trimmed by 5 bases and 6 bases, with 17 bases remaining between them. CDR1 is SGHTA and CDR2 is FQGNSA in the germline V gene. Here the CDR3 DNA reads TGTGCCAGCAGCGATGGCCCGGGGCCATCAAACACCATATATTTT. It yields the protein CASSDGPGPSNTIYF.